This is a list of T cell receptor beta chains from one sample in a study of T cell changes during pregnancy in multiple sclerosis. Repertoires were generated with immunoSEQ multiplex PCR, while TCRdb's copy carries only in-frame clones and drops some. The profile shows over 30,000 clones, 80% to 90% of them singletons. The material was CD8+ T cells from peripheral blood mononuclear cells, obtained in the third trimester of pregnancy. All receptors come from a female donor with multiple sclerosis, enrolled in a pregnancy study. Both conserved end residues are part of each CDR3. A D gene is named only where the DNA matches it firmly. Size is stated for part of the rows, as once, few or many counts, or as a class when the clone is expanded.

v_gene: TRBV19; abundance: once; d_gene: TRBD1; j_gene: TRBJ2-7; CDR3aa: CASSIGSGTGVVAEQYF; CDR3nt: TGTGCCAGTAGTATAGGTTCTGGGACAGGGGTAGTCGCGGAGCAGTACTTC
v_gene: TRBV4-2; abundance: .; d_gene: .; j_gene: TRBJ2-2; CDR3aa: CASSPRAGRQNTGELFF; CDR3nt: TGTGCCAGCAGCCCAAGGGCAGGGAGGCAGAACACCGGGGAGCTGTTTTTT
v_gene: TRBV10-3; abundance: .; d_gene: TRBD1; j_gene: TRBJ2-1; CDR3aa: CAIAGTENEQFF; CDR3nt: TGTGCCATCGCAGGGACAGAGAATGAGCAGTTCTTC
v_gene: TRBV30; abundance: .; d_gene: TRBD1; j_gene: TRBJ1-2; CDR3aa: CAWSRDRVYGYTF; CDR3nt: TGTGCCTGGAGTCGCGACAGGGTCTATGGCTACACCTTC
v_gene: TRBV27; abundance: once; d_gene: .; j_gene: TRBJ2-7; CDR3aa: CASSLMGGEQYF; CDR3nt: TGTGCCAGCAGTTTAATGGGAGGCGAGCAGTACTTC
v_gene: TRBV28; abundance: .; d_gene: .; j_gene: TRBJ1-5; CDR3aa: CASTVTGMGQPQHF; CDR3nt: TGTGCCAGCACCGTAACAGGGATGGGACAGCCCCAGCATTTT
v_gene: TRBV27; abundance: .; d_gene: .; j_gene: TRBJ2-3; CDR3aa: CASSFKLADTQYF; CDR3nt: TGTGCCAGCAGTTTTAAACTGGCAGATACGCAGTATTTT
v_gene: TRBV6-4; abundance: .; d_gene: TRBD1; j_gene: TRBJ2-2; CDR3aa: CASSDSGQGADPGELFF; CDR3nt: TGTGCCAGCAGTGACTCGGGACAGGGGGCAGATCCCGGGGAGCTGTTTTTT
v_gene: TRBV6-1; abundance: .; d_gene: .; j_gene: TRBJ1-2; CDR3aa: CATQYGYTF; CDR3nt: TGTGCCACCCAGTATGGCTACACCTTC
v_gene: TRBV6-5; abundance: few; d_gene: TRBD1; j_gene: TRBJ2-5; CDR3aa: CASSYSRTGKETQYF; CDR3nt: TGTGCCAGCAGTTATTCCCGGACAGGGAAAGAGACCCAGTACTTC
v_gene: TRBV9; abundance: few; d_gene: TRBD1; j_gene: TRBJ1-1; CDR3aa: CASSSGQGRAGNTEAFF; CDR3nt: TGTGCCAGCAGCTCCGGACAGGGAAGGGCGGGGAACACTGAAGCTTTCTTT
v_gene: TRBV5-1; abundance: .; d_gene: .; j_gene: TRBJ2-3; CDR3aa: CASSRAGLRTDTQYF; CDR3nt: TGCGCCAGCAGCCGGGCGGGCTTACGCACAGATACGCAGTATTTT
v_gene: TRBV9; abundance: .; d_gene: .; j_gene: TRBJ2-3; CDR3aa: CASSEGGALENTQYF; CDR3nt: TGTGCCAGCAGCGAGGGGGGGGCTTTGGAAAATACGCAGTATTTT
v_gene: TRBV27; abundance: few; d_gene: TRBD1; j_gene: TRBJ1-5; CDR3aa: CASSPTGELYQPQHF; CDR3nt: TGTGCCAGCAGTCCGACAGGGGAGCTGTATCAGCCCCAGCATTTT
v_gene: TRBV30; abundance: .; d_gene: .; j_gene: TRBJ1-2; CDR3aa: CAWSVPTGSRF; CDR3nt: TGTGCCTGGAGTGTACCCACAGGGAGCCGCTTC
v_gene: TRBV11-2; abundance: .; d_gene: TRBD2; j_gene: TRBJ2-1; CDR3aa: CASSLGLAGPNEQFF; CDR3nt: TGTGCCAGCAGCTTGGGACTAGCGGGGCCAAATGAGCAGTTCTTC
v_gene: TRBV5-1; abundance: .; d_gene: TRBD1; j_gene: TRBJ2-7; CDR3aa: CASSYDRGYEQYF; CDR3nt: TGCGCCAGCAGCTACGACAGGGGCTACGAGCAGTACTTC
v_gene: TRBV18; abundance: once; d_gene: TRBD2; j_gene: TRBJ2-5; CDR3aa: CASSPRREGPKETQYF; CDR3nt: TGTGCCAGCTCACCGAGGCGGGAGGGTCCCAAAGAGACCCAGTACTTC
v_gene: TRBV29-1; abundance: .; d_gene: .; j_gene: TRBJ2-3; CDR3aa: CSGRRATLTDTQYF; CDR3nt: TGCAGCGGGAGGAGGGCGACCCTCACAGATACGCAGTATTTT
v_gene: TRBV4-2; abundance: .; d_gene: .; j_gene: TRBJ1-1; CDR3aa: CASSQARNTEAFF; CDR3nt: TGTGCCAGCAGCCAAGCTAGAAACACTGAAGCTTTCTTT
v_gene: TRBV5-6; abundance: .; d_gene: .; j_gene: TRBJ1-2; CDR3aa: CASSLEGASVYGYTF; CDR3nt: TGTGCCAGCAGCTTGGAGGGAGCCTCAGTATATGGCTACACCTTC
v_gene: TRBV5-1; abundance: .; d_gene: .; j_gene: TRBJ1-1; CDR3aa: CASSLAGKDTEAFF; CDR3nt: TGCGCCAGCAGCTTGGCGGGGAAGGACACTGAAGCTTTCTTT
v_gene: TRBV28; abundance: .; d_gene: TRBD2; j_gene: TRBJ2-5; CDR3aa: CASSLEEISGVDEETQYF; CDR3nt: TGTGCCAGCAGTTTAGAGGAGATTAGCGGGGTAGATGAAGAGACCCAGTACTTC
v_gene: TRBV30; abundance: .; d_gene: TRBD1; j_gene: TRBJ1-2; CDR3aa: CAWNPHPGGRSYTF; CDR3nt: TGTGCCTGGAACCCCCATCCAGGGGGGCGAAGCTACACCTTC
v_gene: TRBV10-2; abundance: .; d_gene: .; j_gene: TRBJ2-3; CDR3aa: CASSPGLDADTQYF; CDR3nt: TGCGCCAGCAGCCCGGGACTTGACGCAGATACGCAGTATTTT
v_gene: TRBV19; abundance: .; d_gene: .; j_gene: TRBJ2-3; CDR3aa: CASSTRQAGSTDTQYF; CDR3nt: TGTGCCAGTAGTACGCGGCAGGCGGGGAGCACAGATACGCAGTATTTT
v_gene: TRBV7-8; abundance: once; d_gene: .; j_gene: TRBJ1-2; CDR3aa: CASSLVRTVRPEGYGYTF; CDR3nt: TGTGCCAGCAGCTTAGTAAGGACAGTGCGCCCGGAAGGCTATGGCTACACCTTC
v_gene: TRBV9; abundance: .; d_gene: TRBD1; j_gene: TRBJ2-1; CDR3aa: CASSGQGNSYNEQFF; CDR3nt: TGTGCCAGCAGCGGACAGGGAAACTCCTACAATGAGCAGTTCTTC
v_gene: TRBV7-9; abundance: few; d_gene: .; j_gene: TRBJ2-7; CDR3aa: CASSSPGGPSYEQYF; CDR3nt: TGTGCCAGCAGCTCCCCGGGCGGGCCGTCCTACGAGCAGTACTTC
v_gene: TRBV9; abundance: .; d_gene: .; j_gene: TRBJ1-1; CDR3aa: CASSVGGSEAFF; CDR3nt: TGTGCCAGCAGCGTGGGAGGCTCGGAAGCTTTCTTT